This T cell receptor beta chain was sequenced for a study of T-cell reconstitution after alpha-beta-depleted transplantation in children. TCRbeta library construction was performed incorporating unique molecular identifiers. From the PCR reads, TCRdb called clonotypes with MiXCR, one entry per CDR3 protein. In the table there are approximately 490,000 distinct CDR3 sequences, around 12% of which are singletons. This clonotype was seen repeatedly, ten times or more. Specimen: PBMCs from the stem cell graft donor, collected from the stem cell graft. This TCR was sampled from a human donor who donated a stem cell graft to a child with combined immunodeficiency.

The CDR3 DNA sequence: TGCAGCCGTAGACAGGGAGACTATGGCTACACCTTC. It translates to CSRRQGDYGYTF. The V gene is TRBV20-1, the J gene TRBJ1-2, with 7 bases fitting TRBD1. The CDR3 covers 12 residues. The germline CDR1 and CDR2 sequences are DFQATT and SNEGSKA (reference sequence).